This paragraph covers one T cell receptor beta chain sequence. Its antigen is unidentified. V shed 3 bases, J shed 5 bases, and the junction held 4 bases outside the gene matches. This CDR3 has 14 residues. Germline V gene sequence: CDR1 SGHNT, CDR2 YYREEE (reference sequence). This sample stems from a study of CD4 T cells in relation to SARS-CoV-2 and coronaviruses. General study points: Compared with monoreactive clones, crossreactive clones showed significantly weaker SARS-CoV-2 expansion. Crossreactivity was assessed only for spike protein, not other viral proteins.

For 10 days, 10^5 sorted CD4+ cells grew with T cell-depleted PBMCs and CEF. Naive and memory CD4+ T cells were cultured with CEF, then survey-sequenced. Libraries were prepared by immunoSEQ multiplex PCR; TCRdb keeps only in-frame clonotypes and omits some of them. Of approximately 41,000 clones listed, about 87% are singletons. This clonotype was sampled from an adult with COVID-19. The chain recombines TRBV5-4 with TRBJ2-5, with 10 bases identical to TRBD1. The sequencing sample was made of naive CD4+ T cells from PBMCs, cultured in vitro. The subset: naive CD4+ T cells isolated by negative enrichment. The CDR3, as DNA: TGTGCCAGCAGCTCAGACAGGGGGCTGGAGACCCAGTACTTC. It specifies CASSSDRGLETQYF.